The present T cell receptor beta chain was sequenced within a study of cytomegalovirus exposure and HLA in healthy donors. The study, taken as a whole, reports: The study designated 164 TCR beta chains cytomegalovirus-associated. Reports described diagnosis of cytomegalovirus status by the classifier as highly specific and sensitive.

V lost 1 base, J lost 5 bases, and 14 bases lay in between. From germline, CDR1 is SGHTA and CDR2 FQGNSA. CDR3 length equals 15 residues. Details on this clone: Its cognate antigen is unknown.

Profiled with immunoSEQ multiplex PCR; TCRdb holds only in-frame clones, not every one. The table includes about 170,000 clones, nearly 90% detected once. The source is a man between 18 and 29 years old in good health and CMV-seropositive. This chain links TRBV7-2 with TRBJ2-5, with no clear D. What was sequenced was PBMCs. The CDR3 loop reads CASSLGQGLQETQYF. The CDR3 DNA reads TGTGCCAGCAGCTTAGGACAAGGCCTCCAGGAGACCCAGTACTTC.